Following are 4 T cell receptor beta chains from one sample sequenced in a study of CD8 T cells in ankylosing spondylitis. TCRdb re-derived calls from the 5' RACE reads in MiXCR, one entry per CDR3 protein. Among around 320,000 distinct CDR3 sequences listed, around 21% were seen once. The sample taken for sequencing was blood, either unsorted or a sorted T cell fraction (not recorded which). The receptors come from a female donor with ankylosing spondylitis or in good health (not recorded which).

This clonotype was recorded at least ten times. This rearrangement joins TRBV29-1 to TRBJ2-7, with D tentatively TRBD1 (5 bases). This CDR3 contains 11 residues. Germline V gene lookup returns CDR1 SQVTM and CDR2 ANQGSEA. Trimming pared 3 bases from V and 4 bases from J, leaving 7 bases between. CDR3 protein: CSVETAYEQYF. The DNA of the CDR3 is TGCAGCGTTGAGACAGCTTACGAGCAGTACTTC.

The table lists this clonotype with a few counts. The chain combines TRBV5-5 with TRBJ1-1; no clear D. V lost 2 bases, J lost 3 bases, and 11 bases lay in between. CDR1 and CDR2 (germline): SGHKS, YYEKEE (reference sequence). The CDR3 consists of 14 residues. The CDR3 loop is CASSFGLVDTEAFF. CDR3 DNA sequence: TGTGCCAGCAGCTTCGGGCTAGTGGACACTGAAGCTTTCTTT.

The table lists this clonotype with a few counts. This sequence joins TRBV18 and TRBJ2-2; D is ambiguous. CDR1 and CDR2 (germline): KGHSH, LQKENI. The V and J ends lost 3 bases and 2 bases respectively, with 10 bases between them. The length of the CDR3 is 15 residues. CDR3 amino acids: CASSPQVGNTGELFF. The CDR3, as DNA: TGTGCCAGCTCACCCCAGGTCGGCAACACCGGGGAGCTGTTTTTT. Filled out from reference TRBV18 and TRBJ2-2, the complete variable domain reads NAGVMQNPRHLVRRRGQEARLRCSPMKGHSHVYWYRQLPEEGLKFMVYLQKENIIDESGMPKERFSAEFPKEGPSILRIQQVVRGDSAAYFCASSPQVGNTGELFFGEGSRLTVL.

This clonotype occurred many times. The rearrangement uses TRBV5-1 and TRBJ1-2, with D unclear. This CDR3 has 13 amino acids. The ends were cut back, 5 bases at V and 0 bases at J, with 8 bases in the middle. The germline CDR1 and CDR2 sequences are SGHRS and YFSETQ. CDR3 bases: TGCGCCAGCAGTGAACAAGCTAACTATGGCTACACCTTC. Protein: CASSEQANYGYTF.